These 2 T cell receptor beta chains were all obtained from the same sample, sequenced in a study of blood T cells in healthy people across ages. Then a second PCR, running about 7 to 11 cycles, was carried out with a sample-barcoded 5' primer and a J-beta primer mix. TCRdb re-derived calls from the 5' RACE reads in MiXCR, one entry per CDR3 protein. The sample lists hundreds of thousands of distinct CDR3 sequences, 56% occurring once. Specimen: blood. The receptors originated from a man between 35 and 55 years old in good health.

CDR3 nucleotide sequence: TGTGCCAGCACTCTTAGCGGCCTGAGCAATCAGCCCCAGCATTTT. The encoded protein is CASTLSGLSNQPQHF. The rearrangement uses TRBV12-3 or TRBV12-4 and TRBJ1-5; D is undetermined. Trimming shortened V by 7 bases and J by 1 base, and 14 bases separated the two germline ends. This CDR3 is 15 amino acids long.

This chain connects TRBV6-2 or TRBV6-3 to TRBJ2-3; 8 bases are shared with TRBD2. From germline, CDR1 is MNHEY and CDR2 SVGEGT. This CDR3 comprises 14 residues. V dropped 6 bases and J dropped 3; count of bases not matched to a gene: 5. CDR3 DNA sequence: TGTGCCAGCAGCCCTGCTAGCGGGACAGATACGCAGTATTTT. Its translation is CASSPASGTDTQYF.